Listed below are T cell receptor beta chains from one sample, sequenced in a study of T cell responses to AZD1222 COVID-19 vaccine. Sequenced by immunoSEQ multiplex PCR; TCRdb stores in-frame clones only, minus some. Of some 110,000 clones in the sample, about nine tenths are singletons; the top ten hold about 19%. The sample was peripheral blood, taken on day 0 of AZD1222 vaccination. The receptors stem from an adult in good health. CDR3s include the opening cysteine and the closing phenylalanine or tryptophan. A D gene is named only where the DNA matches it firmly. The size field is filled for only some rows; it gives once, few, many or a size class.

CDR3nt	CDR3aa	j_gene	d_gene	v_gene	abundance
TGTGCCACCAGCAGAGCAAGGGGTCTGGATAGCACAGATACGCAGTATTTT	CATSRARGLDSTDTQYF	TRBJ2-3	NA	TRBV15	NA
TGTGCCAGTAGTTTTATAGGATATGGCTACACCTTC	CASSFIGYGYTF	TRBJ1-2	NA	TRBV19	NA
TGTGCCAGCAGTCTCAGGGGCGGCACAGATACGCAGTATTTT	CASSLRGGTDTQYF	TRBJ2-3	NA	TRBV6-4	NA
TGTGCCAGCTCACCGGCCTCGGGAGCCAAAAACATTCAGTACTTC	CASSPASGAKNIQYF	TRBJ2-4	NA	TRBV18	NA
TGTGCCAGCAGCCAAGAGCAGACAGAATATAATTCACCCCTCCACTTT	CASSQEQTEYNSPLHF	TRBJ1-6	NA	TRBV3-1/TRBV3-2	NA
TGCAGCGTTGTCCCGCCTCCCCAAGAGACCCAGTACTTC	CSVVPPPQETQYF	TRBJ2-5	NA	TRBV29-1	NA
TGCAGCGTTGAAGGGGGCGTCATTGAAGCTTTCTTT	CSVEGGVIEAFF	TRBJ1-1	NA	TRBV29-1	NA
TGTGCCAGCAGTTCCCATCCCGGGACAGGTACTAATTCACCCCTCCACTTT	CASSSHPGTGTNSPLHF	TRBJ1-6	TRBD1	TRBV27	NA
TGTGCCAGCAGCTTAGGGTCCGGGACAGGGGCCTACAATGAGCAGTTCTTC	CASSLGSGTGAYNEQFF	TRBJ2-1	TRBD1	TRBV11-3	once
TGTGCCAGTAGGAGGGGGGGCGGCAATCAGCCCCAGCATTTT	CASRRGGGNQPQHF	TRBJ1-5	NA	TRBV19	NA
TGTGCCAGCAGCAAGGTCATCACCTACAATGAGCAGTTCTTC	CASSKVITYNEQFF	TRBJ2-1	NA	TRBV7-9	NA
TGTGCGACTTCGATTTGGGAAGGGGACACTGAAGCTTTCTTT	CATSIWEGDTEAFF	TRBJ1-1	NA	TRBV7-2	NA
TGTGCCAGCTCACCACGACAGGGGACCTACGAGCAGTACTTC	CASSPRQGTYEQYF	TRBJ2-7	TRBD1	TRBV18	NA
TGCGCCAGCAGCTTGGAGGGCAACACAGATACGCAGTATTTT	CASSLEGNTDTQYF	TRBJ2-3	NA	TRBV5-1	NA
TGCGCCAGCAGCTTGAGGCCGGATAGCAATCAGCCCCAGCATTTT	CASSLRPDSNQPQHF	TRBJ1-5	NA	TRBV5-1	NA
TGTGCCAGCAGCCATACGACAGGGACCATGATCTCTGGAAACACCATATATTTT	CASSHTTGTMISGNTIYF	TRBJ1-3	TRBD1	TRBV9	NA
TGTGCCAGCAGTGGGGTCGGGGGTTTGAACACTGAAGCTTTCTTT	CASSGVGGLNTEAFF	TRBJ1-1	NA	TRBV14	NA
TGTGCCAGCAGTGAAGCCGGCAGGGTCTATGGCTACACCTTC	CASSEAGRVYGYTF	TRBJ1-2	NA	TRBV6-1	NA
TGTGCCAGCAGCTTAACGGCAGGGCGGAATGAAAAACTGTTTTTT	CASSLTAGRNEKLFF	TRBJ1-4	NA	TRBV7-6	NA
TGTGCCAGTAGTATAGAATCGAGATTAGGGCTAAGGCGTCAGCCCCAGCATTTT	CASSIESRLGLRRQPQHF	TRBJ1-5	NA	TRBV19	once
TGTGCCAGCAGCCAACGGAGGGCGAGCACTGAAGCTTTCTTT	CASSQRRASTEAFF	TRBJ1-1	NA	TRBV3-1/TRBV3-2	NA
TGCAGTGCTGAAGGTACTGAAGCTTTCTTT	CSAEGTEAFF	TRBJ1-1	NA	TRBV20-1	NA
TGTGCCAGCAGCTCCGACAGTAACTATGGCTACACCTTC	CASSSDSNYGYTF	TRBJ1-2	NA	TRBV3-1/TRBV3-2	once
TGTGCCTGGGACGGCGGGGCATACAATGAGCAGTTCTTC	CAWDGGAYNEQFF	TRBJ2-1	NA	TRBV30	NA
TGTGCCAGCAGCTTGGGAGGGACTAGTGAGGTATGGTCGTTCGATGAGCAGTTCTTC	CASSLGGTSEVWSFDEQFF	TRBJ2-1	TRBD2	TRBV7-9	NA
TGTGCCAGCAGGACCACCGGACAGCTTTATGGCTACACCTTC	CASRTTGQLYGYTF	TRBJ1-2	NA	TRBV5-4	NA
TGTGCCAGCAGTGGACTAGTGGGACCTCAAGAGACCCAGTACTTC	CASSGLVGPQETQYF	TRBJ2-5	NA	TRBV2	NA
TGTGCCAGCAGCCAAGGGGACGCAAATCAGCCCCAGCATTTT	CASSQGDANQPQHF	TRBJ1-5	NA	TRBV6-5	NA
TGTGCCAGCAGCCCTTACGGGGTCCCCTATAATTCACCCCTCCACTTT	CASSPYGVPYNSPLHF	TRBJ1-6	NA	TRBV9	NA
TGTGCCAGCAGTGAAGCTGGCACTGAAGCTTTCTTT	CASSEAGTEAFF	TRBJ1-1	NA	TRBV2	NA
TGTGCCAGCAGTTACTCGAATTTGAACACTGAAGCTTTCTTT	CASSYSNLNTEAFF	TRBJ1-1	NA	TRBV6-5	NA
TGTGCCAGCAGCCAATTCACCACAGGAGCAACTAATGAAAAACTGTTTTTT	CASSQFTTGATNEKLFF	TRBJ1-4	NA	TRBV3-1/TRBV3-2	NA